These 28 T cell receptor beta chains were all obtained from the same sample, sequenced in a study of cytomegalovirus exposure and HLA in healthy donors. It was with 60 Vbeta and 13 Jbeta primers that the PCR ran. Clones were sequenced by immunoSEQ multiplex PCR, and TCRdb holds only the in-frame ones, with some missing. The sample includes about 150,000 clones, about 75% seen only once; the top ten take 4% to 5.5%. The sequencing sample was made of PBMCs. The receptors originated from a man between 60 and 70 years old in good health and CMV-seronegative.

J is TRBJ2-2 and V is TRBV28; 12 bases are shared with TRBD2. There are 18 residues in the CDR3. Trimming removed 1 base from V and 6 bases from J; junction bases left unmatched: 9. In germline, CDR1 is MDHEN, CDR2 SYDVKM. The CDR3 region has the DNA TGTGCCAGCAGTTTATTGGCTAGCGGGAGGGGGCCACCCGGGGAGCTGTTTTTT. Translating gives CASSLLASGRGPPGELFF.

This chain joins TRBV6-5 and TRBJ1-6; TRBD1 might be the D (6 bases). CDR3 size: 14 residues. CDR1 MNHEY and CDR2 SVGAGI come from the germline V gene. The V gene lost 4 bases and the J gene lost 8 bases, with 12 bases spanning the gap. CDR3 in DNA: TGTGCCAGCAGTTCCCGCAGGGGATATTCACCCCTCCACTTT. This codes for CASSSRRGYSPLHF.

DNA for the CDR3: TGCGCCAGCAGCCAAGTACAGGGATTGCCCGGTGGCACTGAAGCTTTCTTT. It yields the protein CASSQVQGLPGGTEAFF. The genes are TRBV4-1 and TRBJ1-1; D possibly corresponds to TRBD1 (6 bases). The CDR3 covers 17 residues. Germline V gene sequence: CDR1 MGHRA, CDR2 YSYEKL. Between the trimmed V and J ends, which lost 1 base and 4 bases, there was a span of 19 bases.

The chain is built from TRBV7-3 and TRBJ2-2, with 8 bases identical to TRBD2. Per germline, CDR1 SGHTA and CDR2 FQGTGA. The CDR3 covers 15 residues. The J segment lost 1 base and the V segment lost 2 bases, leaving 0 bases of the junction unmatched. As DNA, the CDR3 is TGTGCCAGCAGCTTAGCGGGAGGGAACACCGGGGAGCTGTTTTTT. Protein: CASSLAGGNTGELFF.

This clone was observed a handful of times. The V gene is TRBV6-5, the J gene TRBJ1-2; no clear D. Per germline, CDR1 MNHEY and CDR2 SVGAGI. This CDR3 has 13 residues. V shed 5 bases and J shed 7 bases, with 14 bases lying between them. The DNA for the CDR3 is TGTGCCAGCAGTGCGACGCGGATCTCTGGCTACACCTTC. Its translation is CASSATRISGYTF.

The chain couples TRBV28 to TRBJ1-1; TRBD1 aligns across 7 bases. Germline V lookup: CDR1 MDHEN, CDR2 SYDVKM. With V trimmed by 6 bases and J by 5 bases, 6 bases remained unmatched. There are 13 residues in the CDR3. The CDR3 spells CASRRQGRTEAFF. For the CDR3, the DNA is TGTGCCAGCAGAAGACAGGGTCGAACTGAAGCTTTCTTT.

In its sample, this clone was seen a few times. V is TRBV5-1 and J is TRBJ1-1, with D perhaps TRBD1 (5 bases). Between the trimmed V and J ends, which lost 4 bases and 2 bases, there was a span of 12 bases. Germline CDR1 is SGHRS and CDR2 is YFSETQ. There are 14 residues in the CDR3. In nucleotides, the CDR3 is TGCGCCAGCAGCGGCGGGGACCCCAACACTGAAGCTTTCTTT. Its protein is CASSGGDPNTEAFF.

This clone showed up just a few times. This chain joins TRBV19 and TRBJ2-5; 12 bases line up with TRBD2. Per germline, CDR1 LNHDA and CDR2 SQIVND (reference sequence). The CDR3 has 16 residues. Losses at the gene ends were 4 bases for V and 7 bases for J; bases not matched to a gene: 10. CDR3 bases: TGTGCCAGTAGTACCCTAGCGGGAGGGGCCAGTGGGACCCAGTACTTC. Its translation is CASSTLAGGASGTQYF.

V gene TRBV30 combines with J gene TRBJ2-2; 8 bases align to TRBD2. The ends lost 2 bases at V and 13 bases at J; junction bases unmatched: 9. This CDR3 spans 13 amino acids. Per the germline V gene, CDR1 is GTSNPN and CDR2 is SVGIG (reference sequence). CDR3 nucleotides: TGTGCCTGGAGTCAGACTAGCGTTTCTGGGCTGTTTTTT. Translating gives CAWSQTSVSGLFF.

This clone was detected a few times. The V call is TRBV5-1, the J call TRBJ2-5; no clear D gene. In germline, CDR1 is SGHRS, CDR2 YFSETQ. The V gene lost 5 bases and the J gene lost 1 base, with 9 bases spanning the gap. The length of the CDR3 is 13 residues. CDR3 DNA sequence: TGCGCCAGCAGGGCAGTGATCCAAGAGACCCAGTACTTC. Its protein product is CASRAVIQETQYF.

The V gene is TRBV14, the J gene TRBJ2-7; tentatively, D is TRBD2 (6 bases). The CDR3 extends over 18 amino acids. CDR1 is SGHDN and CDR2 is FVKESK in the germline V gene. Deletions cut 4 bases from V and 2 bases from J, with 24 bases between. The CDR3 is CASSRAPNLAAAPYEQYF. Written as DNA, the CDR3 is TGTGCCAGCAGCCGGGCCCCGAATTTAGCGGCCGCACCCTACGAGCAGTACTTC.

V and J are TRBV2 and TRBJ1-1; 8 bases fit TRBD1. Germline lookup yields CDR1 SNHLY and CDR2 FYNNEI. The CDR3 is 12 amino acids. Unmatched junction bases numbered 3, after V lost 8 bases and J lost 4 bases. The CDR3 region is CASGTGVTEAFF. CDR3 sequence (DNA): TGTGCCAGCGGGACAGGTGTCACTGAAGCTTTCTTT.

The chain joins TRBV7-9 to TRBJ2-3, with D perhaps TRBD1 (6 bases). In germline, CDR1 is SEHNR, CDR2 FQNEAQ (reference sequence). The CDR3 totals 14 residues. Trimming removed 1 base at V and 3 bases at J, with 8 bases between. DNA of the CDR3: TGTGCCAGCAGCTTAGGGCAGGGGACAGATACGCAGTATTTT. This gives the protein CASSLGQGTDTQYF. The whole variable domain, remainder taken from reference TRBV7-9 and TRBJ2-3, is DTGVSQNPRHKITKRGQNVTFRCDPISEHNRLYWYRQTLGQGPEFLTYFQNEAQLEKSRLLSDRFSAERPKGSFSTLEIQRTEQGDSAMYLCASSLGQGTDTQYFGPGTRLTVL.

In this sample, this clone turned up a few times. Germline is not matched at one junction end, which may reflect a read error. The chain links TRBV14 to TRBJ2-1; 7 nucleotides align to TRBD2. The CDR3 consists of 16 residues. Germline V gene sequence: CDR1 SGHDN, CDR2 FVKESK. The CDR3 reads CASSKELAEPYNEQFF. The CDR3 bases are TGTGCCAGCAGCAAAGAGCTAGCGGAACCCTACAATGAGCAGTTCTTC.

The table lists this clone with a count of one. The sample carries other DNA sequences with the same CDR3. The V call is TRBV5-1, the J call TRBJ2-2, with D possibly TRBD1 on 6 matching bases. The germline gives CDR1 SGHRS, CDR2 YFSETQ. The CDR3 loop spans 15 amino acids. The V gene lost 1 base and the J gene lost 3 bases, with 10 bases spanning the gap. The CDR3 nucleotides are TGCGCCAGCAGCTTGTCAGGGGCGGACACCGGGGAGCTGTTTTTT. Protein sequence: CASSLSGADTGELFF.

The chain uses TRBV5-6 and TRBJ1-2, with TRBD1 matching 11 bases. Per germline, CDR1 SGHDT and CDR2 YYEEEE. This CDR3 contains 15 residues. V lost 2 bases and J lost 2; bases outside the gene matches: 2. Here the CDR3 DNA reads TGTGCCAGCAGCTTAGGACAGGGGGCGAACTATGGCTACACCTTC. Its translation: CASSLGQGANYGYTF. The variable domain in full, completed from reference TRBV5-6 and TRBJ1-2, reads DAGVTQSPTHLIKTRGQQVTLRCSPKSGHDTVSWYQQALGQGPQFIFQYYEEEERQRGNFPDRFSGHQFPNYSSELNVNALLLGDSALYLCASSLGQGANYGYTFGSGTRLTVV.

The chain employs TRBV23-1 and TRBJ1-2; a possible D gene is TRBD1 (5 bases). TRBV23-1 has ORF status, its function being uncertain. CDR3 length: 17 amino acids. V was trimmed by 6 bases and J by 4 bases, leaving 24 bases between them. The CDR3 nucleotides read TGCGCCAGCAGCCGACCGAGACGGGGGGTGGTAGTCTATGGCTACACCTTC. This translates into CASSRPRRGVVVYGYTF.

The sample holds a few counts of this clone. The V gene is TRBV29-1, the J gene TRBJ2-5; D is possibly TRBD2 (6 bases). The DNA end favors TRBJ2-7, so the J call may be wrong. This CDR3 contains 12 residues. Germline V gene sequence: CDR1 SQVTM, CDR2 ANQGSEA. This CDR3 is CSVSFSGYEQYF. In nucleotides, the CDR3 is TGCAGCGTTAGTTTTAGCGGCTACGAGCAGTACTTC.

The V and J genes are TRBV5-1 and TRBJ1-4; possible D gene TRBD1, 5 bases. The length of the CDR3 is 15 residues. CDR1 SGHRS and CDR2 YFSETQ come from the germline V gene. Trimming took off 4 bases at V and 7 bases at J, with 17 bases between the two ends. The CDR3 loop reads CASSLNGGEAEKLFF. The CDR3 nucleotides read TGCGCCAGCAGCCTGAACGGGGGGGAAGCTGAAAAACTGTTTTTT.

The chain employs TRBV7-3 and TRBJ2-2; D is unclear. The CDR3 extends over 16 amino acids. In germline, CDR1 is SGHTA, CDR2 FQGTGA. V was cut by 4 bases and J by 4 bases, with 16 bases left in between. The CDR3 DNA reads TGTGCCAGCAGCTCTCGTGTGGGTACGGGCACCGGGGAGCTGTTTTTT. Translating it yields CASSSRVGTGTGELFF.

This clone was counted only a few times. The CDR3 coding sequence is TGCAGCGTTGAAGATCTTACCGGCGGCTCCTACGAGCAGTACTTC. It encodes CSVEDLTGGSYEQYF. This chain joins TRBV29-1 and TRBJ2-7; no clear D. The CDR3 totals 15 residues. The V and J ends lost 0 bases and 0 bases respectively, with 12 bases between them. Per germline, CDR1 SQVTM and CDR2 ANQGSEA.

V usage is TRBV28 and J usage is TRBJ2-7; D is perhaps TRBD1 (6 bases). Germline CDR1 reads MDHEN; CDR2 reads SYDVKM. V lost 7 bases and J lost 4, with 11 bases in between. CDR3 length equals 12 residues. The chain's CDR3 is CASKDQGYEQYF. CDR3 nucleotides: TGTGCCAGCAAGGACCAGGGGTACGAGCAGTACTTC. The whole variable domain, remainder taken from reference TRBV28 and TRBJ2-7, is DVKVTQSSRYLVKRTGEKVFLECVQDMDHENMFWYRQDPGLGLRLIYFSYDVKMKEKGDIPEGYSVSREKKERFSLILESASTNQTSMYLCASKDQGYEQYFGPGTRLTVT.

The rearrangement links TRBV9 to TRBJ1-5; tentative D call: TRBD1 (6 bases). V was trimmed by 0 bases and J by 7 bases, leaving 14 bases between them. This CDR3 comprises 15 residues. In germline, CDR1 is SGDLS, CDR2 YYNGEE. The CDR3 bases are TGTGCCAGCAGCGTAGAGGGAGGGGGAGGCCAGCCCCAGCATTTT. This codes for CASSVEGGGGQPQHF.

This clone was observed a handful of times. The rearrangement links TRBV30 to TRBJ1-5; 9 bases agree with TRBD1. The germline gives CDR1 GTSNPN, CDR2 SVGIG (reference sequence). V shed 2 bases and J 2 bases; nucleotides not matched to a gene: 10. The CDR3 has 17 residues. The CDR3 DNA reads TGTGCCTGGAGTAAGGGGAGGAGGGACAGGGGCAATCAGCCCCAGCATTTT. Amino acids: CAWSKGRRDRGNQPQHF. Filled out from reference TRBV30 and TRBJ1-5, the complete variable domain reads SQTIHQWPATLVQPVGSPLSLECTVEGTSNPNLYWYRQAAGRGLQLLFYSVGIGQISSEVPQNLSASRPQDRQFILSSKKLLLSDSGFYLCAWSKGRRDRGNQPQHFGDGTRLSIL.

The chain has TRBV15 and TRBJ2-1; D may be TRBD2 (5 bases). Germline V gene sequence: CDR1 LNHNV, CDR2 YYDKDF (reference sequence). Trimming cost V 7 bases and J 9 bases, with 16 bases left between them. The CDR3 length is 13 residues. The CDR3 reads CATKQPSRGEQFF. In DNA form, the CDR3 reads TGTGCCACCAAGCAGCCGAGCCGGGGTGAGCAGTTCTTC. Looking up the rest from reference TRBV15 and TRBJ2-1 gives the full variable domain: DAMVIQNPRYQVTQFGKPVTLSCSQTLNHNVMYWYQQKSSQAPKLLFHYYDKDFNNEADTPDNFQSRRPNTSFCFLDIRSPGLGDTAMYLCATKQPSRGEQFFGPGTRLTVL.

In this sample, this clone turned up a few times. The chain uses TRBV5-1 and TRBJ2-3; D ambiguous. V was pared by 2 bases and J by 2 bases, with 6 bases between. The CDR3 sequence is 13 residues long. Per the germline V gene, CDR1 is SGHRS and CDR2 is YFSETQ. The CDR3, as DNA: TGCGCCAGCAGCTTCGGAGTCACAGATACGCAGTATTTT. Residues: CASSFGVTDTQYF.

The V gene is TRBV28, the J gene TRBJ2-7, with D possibly TRBD2 on 5 matching bases. V lost 3 bases and J lost 7, with 13 bases in between. The CDR3 is 13 residues long. CDR1 is MDHEN and CDR2 is SYDVKM in the germline V gene. CDR3: CASSFPWSGEQYF. CDR3 nucleotide sequence: TGTGCCAGCAGTTTCCCATGGTCGGGGGAGCAGTACTTC.

This clone came up once. The chain's CDR3 is CASGLYQGAGGTEAFF. The CDR3 region has the DNA TGTGCTAGTGGTTTGTATCAGGGGGCAGGGGGCACTGAAGCTTTCTTT. V usage is TRBV12-5 and J usage is TRBJ1-1; 8 bases match TRBD1. The CDR3 totals 16 residues. Trimming took 2 bases from V and 4 from J; bases not matched to a gene: 9. Looked up from germline, CDR1 is LGHNT and CDR2 is FRNRAP.